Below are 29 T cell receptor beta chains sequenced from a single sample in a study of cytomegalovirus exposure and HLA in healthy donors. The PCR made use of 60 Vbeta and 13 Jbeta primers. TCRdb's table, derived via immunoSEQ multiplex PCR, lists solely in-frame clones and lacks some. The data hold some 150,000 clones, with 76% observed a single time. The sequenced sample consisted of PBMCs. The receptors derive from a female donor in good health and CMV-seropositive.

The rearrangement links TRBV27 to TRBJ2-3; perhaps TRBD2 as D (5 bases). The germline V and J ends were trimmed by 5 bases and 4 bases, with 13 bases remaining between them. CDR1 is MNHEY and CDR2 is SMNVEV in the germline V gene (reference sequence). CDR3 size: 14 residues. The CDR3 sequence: CASSRVSRADTQYF. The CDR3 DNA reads TGTGCCAGCAGTCGGGTCTCGAGGGCAGATACGCAGTATTTT.

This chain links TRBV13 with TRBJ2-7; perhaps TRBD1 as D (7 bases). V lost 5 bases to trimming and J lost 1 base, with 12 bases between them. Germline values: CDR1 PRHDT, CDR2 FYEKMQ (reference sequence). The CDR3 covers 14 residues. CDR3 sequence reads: CASSRGTASYEQYF. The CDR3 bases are TGTGCCAGCAGCCGCGGGACAGCTTCCTACGAGCAGTACTTC.

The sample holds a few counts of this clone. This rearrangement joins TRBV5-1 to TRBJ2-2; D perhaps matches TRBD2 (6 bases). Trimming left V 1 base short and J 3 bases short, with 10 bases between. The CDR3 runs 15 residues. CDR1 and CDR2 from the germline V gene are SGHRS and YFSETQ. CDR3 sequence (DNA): TGCGCCAGCAGCTTGTCCAGCGGGTACACCGGGGAGCTGTTTTTT. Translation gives CASSLSSGYTGELFF.

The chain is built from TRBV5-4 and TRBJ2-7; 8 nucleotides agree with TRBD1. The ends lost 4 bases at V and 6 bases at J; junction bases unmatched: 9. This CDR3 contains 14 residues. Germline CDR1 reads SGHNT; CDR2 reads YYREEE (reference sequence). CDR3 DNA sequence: TGTGCCAGCAGCCCCCTGGGACAGGCGGGCGAGCAGTACTTC. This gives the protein CASSPLGQAGEQYF.

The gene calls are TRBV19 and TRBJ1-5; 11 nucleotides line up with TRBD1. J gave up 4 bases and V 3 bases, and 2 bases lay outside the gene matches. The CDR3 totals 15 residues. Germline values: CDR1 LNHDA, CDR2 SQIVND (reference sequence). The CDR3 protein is CASSIGQGANQPQHF. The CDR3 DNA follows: TGTGCCAGTAGTATCGGACAGGGGGCGAATCAGCCCCAGCATTTT.

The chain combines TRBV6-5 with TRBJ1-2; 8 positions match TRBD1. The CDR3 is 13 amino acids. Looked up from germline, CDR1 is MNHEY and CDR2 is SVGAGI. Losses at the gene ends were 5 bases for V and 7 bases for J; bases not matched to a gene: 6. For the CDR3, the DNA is TGTGCCAGCAGTCAGGACAGGGTATCTGGCTACACCTTC. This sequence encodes CASSQDRVSGYTF.

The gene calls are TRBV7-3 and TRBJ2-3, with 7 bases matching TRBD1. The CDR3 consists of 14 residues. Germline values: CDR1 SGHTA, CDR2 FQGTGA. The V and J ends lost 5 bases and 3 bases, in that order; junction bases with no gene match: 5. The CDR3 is CASSQDRQTDTQYF. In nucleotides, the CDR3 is TGTGCCAGCAGCCAGGACAGGCAAACAGATACGCAGTATTTT.

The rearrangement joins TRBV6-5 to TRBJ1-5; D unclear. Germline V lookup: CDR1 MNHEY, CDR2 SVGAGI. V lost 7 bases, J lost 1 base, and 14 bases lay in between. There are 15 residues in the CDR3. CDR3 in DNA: TGTGCCAGCATTGAGGAGGGTCGAAGCAATCAGCCCCAGCATTTT. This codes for CASIEEGRSNQPQHF.

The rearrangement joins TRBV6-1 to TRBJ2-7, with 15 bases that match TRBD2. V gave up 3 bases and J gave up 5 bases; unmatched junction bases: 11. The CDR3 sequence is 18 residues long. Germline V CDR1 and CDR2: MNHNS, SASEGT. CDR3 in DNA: TGTGCCAGCAGTGAGAGAGGACTAGCGGGGGGGCCGAAGGACGAGCAGTACTTC. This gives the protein CASSERGLAGGPKDEQYF.

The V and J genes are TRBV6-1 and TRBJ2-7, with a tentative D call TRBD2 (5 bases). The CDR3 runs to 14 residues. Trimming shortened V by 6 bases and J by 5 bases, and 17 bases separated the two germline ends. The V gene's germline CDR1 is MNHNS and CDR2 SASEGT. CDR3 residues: CASRLGLKFDEQYF. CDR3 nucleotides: TGTGCCAGCAGACTTGGACTCAAGTTCGACGAGCAGTACTTC.

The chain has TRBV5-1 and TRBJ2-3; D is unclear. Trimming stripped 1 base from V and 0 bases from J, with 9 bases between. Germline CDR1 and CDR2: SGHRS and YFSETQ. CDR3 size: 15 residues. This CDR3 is CASSLSGPSTDTQYF. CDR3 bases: TGCGCCAGCAGCTTGTCTGGGCCTAGCACAGATACGCAGTATTTT.

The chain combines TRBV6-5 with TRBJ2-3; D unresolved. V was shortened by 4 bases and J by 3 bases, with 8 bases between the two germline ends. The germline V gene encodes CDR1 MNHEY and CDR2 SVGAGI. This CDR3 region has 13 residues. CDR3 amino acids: CASSSPVTDTQYF. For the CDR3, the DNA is TGTGCCAGCAGTTCCCCTGTTACAGATACGCAGTATTTT.

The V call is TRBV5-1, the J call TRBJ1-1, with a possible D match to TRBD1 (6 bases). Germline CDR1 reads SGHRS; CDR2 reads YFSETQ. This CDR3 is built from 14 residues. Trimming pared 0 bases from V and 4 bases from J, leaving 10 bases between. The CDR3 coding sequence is TGCGCCAGCAGCTTGGCCTTAGGGGGCACTGAAGCTTTCTTT. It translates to CASSLALGGTEAFF.

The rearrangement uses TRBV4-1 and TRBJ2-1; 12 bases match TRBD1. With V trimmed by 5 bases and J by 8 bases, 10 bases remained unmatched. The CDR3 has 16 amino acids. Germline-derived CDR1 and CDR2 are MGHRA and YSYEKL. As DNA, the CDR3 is TGCGCCAGCAGCAGAACCGGGACAGGGGGCCTACATGAGCAGTTCTTC. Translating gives CASSRTGTGGLHEQFF.

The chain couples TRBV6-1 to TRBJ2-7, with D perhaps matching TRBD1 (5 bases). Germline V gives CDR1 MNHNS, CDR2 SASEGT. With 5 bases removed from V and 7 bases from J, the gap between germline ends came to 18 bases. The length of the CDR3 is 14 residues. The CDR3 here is CASSSFGHRVEQYF. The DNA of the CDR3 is TGTGCCAGCAGTTCGTTCGGACACCGCGTGGAGCAGTACTTC.

CDR3 in DNA: TGCGCCAGCAGCTTAAGACTAGCGGATACGCAGTATTTT. This gives the protein CASSLRLADTQYF. The V and J genes are TRBV5-1 and TRBJ2-3; 8 nucleotides match TRBD2. The V gene end was trimmed by 2 bases and the J gene end by 6 bases; junction bases not matched to a gene: 2. This CDR3 has 13 amino acids. Germline CDR1 SGHRS, CDR2 YFSETQ.

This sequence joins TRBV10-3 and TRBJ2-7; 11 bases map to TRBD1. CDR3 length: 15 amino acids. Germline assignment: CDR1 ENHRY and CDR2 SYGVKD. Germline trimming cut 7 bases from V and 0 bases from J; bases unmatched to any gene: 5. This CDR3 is CAINPGQGGSYEQYF. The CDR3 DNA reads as TGTGCCATCAACCCGGGACAGGGGGGCTCCTACGAGCAGTACTTC.

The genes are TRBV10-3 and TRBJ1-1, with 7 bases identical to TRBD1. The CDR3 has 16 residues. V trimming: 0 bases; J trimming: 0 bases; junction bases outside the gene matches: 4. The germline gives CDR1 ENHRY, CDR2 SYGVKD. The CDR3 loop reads CAISESRDRLNTEAFF. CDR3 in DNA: TGTGCCATCAGTGAGTCGCGGGACAGATTGAACACTGAAGCTTTCTTT.

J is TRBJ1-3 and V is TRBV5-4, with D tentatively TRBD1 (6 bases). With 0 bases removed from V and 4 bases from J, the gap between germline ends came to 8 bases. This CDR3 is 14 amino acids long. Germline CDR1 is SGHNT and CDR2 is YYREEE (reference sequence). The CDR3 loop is CASSLGGPGNTIYF. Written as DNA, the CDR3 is TGTGCCAGCAGCTTGGGGGGGCCGGGAAACACCATATATTTT.

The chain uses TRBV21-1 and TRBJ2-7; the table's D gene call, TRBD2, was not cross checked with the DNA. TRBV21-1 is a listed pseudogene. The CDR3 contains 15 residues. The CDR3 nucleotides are TGTGCCAGCAGCAGCCGGACTAGCGGGGGATACGAGCAGTACTTC. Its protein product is CASSSRTSGGYEQYF.

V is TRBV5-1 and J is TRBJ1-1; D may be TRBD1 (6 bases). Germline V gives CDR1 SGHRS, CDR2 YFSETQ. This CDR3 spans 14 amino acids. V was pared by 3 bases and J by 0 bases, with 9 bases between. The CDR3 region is CASSSGTLNTEAFF. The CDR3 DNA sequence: TGCGCCAGCAGCTCTGGGACACTGAACACTGAAGCTTTCTTT.

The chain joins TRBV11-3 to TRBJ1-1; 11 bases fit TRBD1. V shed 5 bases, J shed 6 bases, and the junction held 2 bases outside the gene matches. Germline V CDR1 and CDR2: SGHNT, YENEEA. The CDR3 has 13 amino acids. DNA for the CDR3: TGTGCCAGCAGCACGGGACAGGGGGCTGAAGCTTTCTTT. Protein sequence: CASSTGQGAEAFF.

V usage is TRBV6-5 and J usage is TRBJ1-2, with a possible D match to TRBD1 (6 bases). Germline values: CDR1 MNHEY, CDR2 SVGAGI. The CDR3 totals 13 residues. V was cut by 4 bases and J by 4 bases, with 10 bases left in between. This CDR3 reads CASSFTGSYGYTF. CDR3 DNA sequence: TGTGCCAGCAGTTTCACAGGGAGCTATGGCTACACCTTC.

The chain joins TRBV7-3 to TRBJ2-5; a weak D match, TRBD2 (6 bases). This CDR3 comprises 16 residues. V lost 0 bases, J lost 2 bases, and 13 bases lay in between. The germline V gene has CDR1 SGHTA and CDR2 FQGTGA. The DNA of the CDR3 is TGTGCCAGCAGCTTAACCCCCATTAGCGGACAAGAGACCCAGTACTTC. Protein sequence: CASSLTPISGQETQYF.

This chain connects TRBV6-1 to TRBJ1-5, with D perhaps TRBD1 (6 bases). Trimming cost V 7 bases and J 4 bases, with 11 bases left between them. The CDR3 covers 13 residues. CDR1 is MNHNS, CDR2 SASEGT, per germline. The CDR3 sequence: CASKDSRNQPQHF. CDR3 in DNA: TGTGCCAGCAAGGACAGCCGAAATCAGCCCCAGCATTTT.

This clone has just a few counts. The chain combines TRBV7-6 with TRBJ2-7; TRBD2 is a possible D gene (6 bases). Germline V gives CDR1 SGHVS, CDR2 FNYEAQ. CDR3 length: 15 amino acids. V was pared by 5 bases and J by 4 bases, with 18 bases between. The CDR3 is CASSPTEGPQYEQYF. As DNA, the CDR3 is TGTGCCAGCAGCCCCACGGAGGGCCCTCAGTACGAGCAGTACTTC.

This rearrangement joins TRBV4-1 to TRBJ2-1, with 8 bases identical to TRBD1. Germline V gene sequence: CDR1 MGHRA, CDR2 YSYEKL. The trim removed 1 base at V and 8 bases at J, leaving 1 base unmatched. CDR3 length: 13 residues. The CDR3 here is CASSQAQGDEQFF. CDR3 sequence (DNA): TGCGCCAGCAGCCAAGCACAGGGGGATGAGCAGTTCTTC.

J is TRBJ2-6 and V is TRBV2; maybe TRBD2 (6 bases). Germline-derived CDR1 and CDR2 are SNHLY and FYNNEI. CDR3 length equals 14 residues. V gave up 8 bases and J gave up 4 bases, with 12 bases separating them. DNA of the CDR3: TGTGCCAGCTTAGGAGGGACGGGGGCCAACGTCCTGACTTTC. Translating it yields CASLGGTGANVLTF.

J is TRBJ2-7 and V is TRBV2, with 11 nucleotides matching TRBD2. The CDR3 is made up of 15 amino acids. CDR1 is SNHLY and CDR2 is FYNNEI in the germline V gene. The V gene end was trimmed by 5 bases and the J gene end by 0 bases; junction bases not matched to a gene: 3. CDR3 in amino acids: CASSFGTSGSYEQYF. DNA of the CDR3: TGTGCCAGCAGTTTCGGGACTAGCGGCTCCTACGAGCAGTACTTC.